This is a list of T cell receptor beta chains from one sample in a study of T cell responses to AZD1222 COVID-19 vaccine. Measured with immunoSEQ multiplex PCR; TCRdb has only the in-frame clones, and not every one. In the table there are more than 95,000 clones, around 90% of which are singletons. Here the sequenced sample was peripheral blood, taken on day 0 of AZD1222 vaccination. Receptors originate from an adult in good health. CDR3s include the opening cysteine and the closing phenylalanine or tryptophan. Fields, in order: CDR3 protein, CDR3 DNA, D gene, V gene, clone size, J gene. D genes are given only for firm matches. Not all rows give a size; the values are once, few, many and, for expanded clones, a class.

CDR3: CATSDGGEGGETQYF
DNA: TGTGCCACCAGTGATGGGGGAGAGGGGGGCGAGACCCAGTACTTC
D: NA
V: TRBV24-1
size: NA
J: TRBJ2-5

CDR3: CASSLTTNEKLFF
DNA: TGTGCCAGCAGCTTAACCACTAATGAAAAACTGTTTTTT
D: NA
V: TRBV7-3
size: NA
J: TRBJ1-4

CDR3: CAWSVGASYEQYF
DNA: TGTGCCTGGAGTGTCGGGGCCTCCTACGAGCAGTACTTC
D: NA
V: TRBV30
size: few
J: TRBJ2-7

CDR3: CASSWSGSAEAFF
DNA: TGTGCCAGCAGCTGGTCAGGGTCGGCTGAAGCTTTCTTT
D: NA
V: TRBV5-6
size: NA
J: TRBJ1-1

CDR3: CASSLTSGRLSSYNEQFF
DNA: TGTGCCAGCTCACTTACTAGCGGGAGGCTCAGCTCCTACAATGAGCAGTTCTTC
D: TRBD2
V: TRBV18
size: NA
J: TRBJ2-1

CDR3: CASSFQGGTEAFF
DNA: TGTGCCAGCAGTTTTCAGGGTGGCACTGAAGCTTTCTTT
D: NA
V: TRBV27
size: NA
J: TRBJ1-1

CDR3: CASSTGQGVPTDTQYF
DNA: TGTGCCAGTAGTACGGGACAGGGTGTCCCCACAGATACGCAGTATTTT
D: TRBD1
V: TRBV19
size: NA
J: TRBJ2-3

CDR3: CASSLVQHTEAFF
DNA: TGTGCCAGCAGTTTAGTACAGCACACTGAAGCTTTCTTT
D: NA
V: TRBV12-3/TRBV12-4
size: NA
J: TRBJ1-1

CDR3: CASSGQGHYEQYF
DNA: TGTGCCAGCTCAGGACAGGGGCACTACGAGCAGTACTTC
D: TRBD1
V: TRBV18
size: NA
J: TRBJ2-7

CDR3: CASSNGLAAYNEQFF
DNA: TGTGCCAGCAGTAACGGCCTAGCGGCGTACAATGAGCAGTTCTTC
D: TRBD2
V: TRBV6-6
size: NA
J: TRBJ2-1

CDR3: CASSYSNGGIDYEQYF
DNA: TGTGCCAGCAGTTACTCGAACGGGGGTATTGACTACGAGCAGTACTTC
D: NA
V: TRBV6-5
size: NA
J: TRBJ2-7

CDR3: CASSRTGGPLSGNTIYF
DNA: TGTGCCAGCAGTCGCACAGGGGGCCCCCTATCCGGAAACACCATATATTTT
D: TRBD1
V: TRBV5-8
size: NA
J: TRBJ1-3

CDR3: CAWSVTGNTIYF
DNA: TGTGCCTGGAGTGTAACTGGAAACACCATATATTTT
D: NA
V: TRBV30
size: NA
J: TRBJ1-3

CDR3: CAISDLGQGYEQYF
DNA: TGTGCCATCAGTGATTTGGGACAGGGGTACGAGCAGTACTTC
D: TRBD1
V: TRBV10-3
size: NA
J: TRBJ2-7

CDR3: CASSQTPGRGSYEQYF
DNA: TGCGCCAGCAGCCAAACCCCGGGACGTGGGTCCTACGAGCAGTACTTC
D: NA
V: TRBV4-1
size: few
J: TRBJ2-7

CDR3: CASSRALPLDRDYNSPLHF
DNA: TGTGCCAGCAGCCGAGCCCTGCCTTTGGACAGGGACTATAATTCACCCCTCCACTTT
D: TRBD1
V: TRBV11-2
size: few
J: TRBJ1-6

CDR3: CASSLVWGSGVNEQFF
DNA: TGTGCCAGCAGCTTAGTCTGGGGCTCAGGTGTCAATGAGCAGTTCTTC
D: NA
V: TRBV7-3
size: few
J: TRBJ2-1

CDR3: CASSLVAGGGTDTQYF
DNA: TGTGCCAGCAGCTTAGTTGCAGGGGGCGGCACAGATACGCAGTATTTT
D: TRBD1
V: TRBV11-2
size: NA
J: TRBJ2-3

CDR3: CASSPLEGRNTIYF
DNA: TGTGCCAGCAGCCCCTTGGAGGGGAGAAACACCATATATTTT
D: NA
V: TRBV5-6
size: NA
J: TRBJ1-3

CDR3: CASSPWGGYQETQYF
DNA: TGTGCCAGTAGTCCCTGGGGGGGGTACCAAGAGACCCAGTACTTC
D: TRBD2
V: TRBV19
size: NA
J: TRBJ2-5

CDR3: CASSIKRNQPQHF
DNA: TGTGCCAGTAGTATAAAAAGGAATCAGCCCCAGCATTTT
D: NA
V: TRBV19
size: NA
J: TRBJ1-5

CDR3: CASSQGESGLAGLYEQYF
DNA: TGTGCCAGCAGCCAAGGGGAGTCGGGGCTAGCGGGACTGTACGAGCAGTACTTC
D: TRBD2
V: TRBV4-2
size: once
J: TRBJ2-7

CDR3: CASSYATGDTEAFF
DNA: TGTGCCAGCAGTTACGCAACAGGGGACACTGAAGCTTTCTTT
D: TRBD1
V: TRBV6-5
size: NA
J: TRBJ1-1

CDR3: CASSYGDEQYF
DNA: TGTGCCAGCAGTTATGGGGACGAGCAGTACTTC
D: NA
V: TRBV28
size: NA
J: TRBJ2-7